The sequence of this T cell receptor (beta chain) was determined in a study of shared clonotypes between healthy human individuals. This clone has only a few counts. Antigen unknown. Assay used: immunoSEQ multiplex PCR; TCRdb lists only in-frame clones, some missing. The sample holds around 430,000 clones, roughly 77% seen once. Losses at the gene ends were 1 base for V and 9 bases for J; bases not matched to a gene: 17. The CDR3 spans 18 residues. Per the germline V gene, CDR1 is MGHRA and CDR2 is YSYEKL. The study's findings and limits: Represented diversity (both genetic and exposure-history) was limited by the small number of donors. The authors expected sequencing depth to affect clonotype sharing among donors.

The clonotype was recovered from a woman between 40 and 50 years old in good health. Some clones in this sample may be carry-over from other donors' samples. The genes are TRBV4-1 and TRBJ2-3; 9 nucleotides align to TRBD2. The sequenced sample consisted of PBMCs. Here the CDR3 DNA reads TGCGCCAGCAGCCAAGCCGGGAGACGGACTAGCGATCGACGAACGCAGTATTTT. Translating it yields CASSQAGRRTSDRRTQYF.